This TCR beta chain was captured in a study of blood T cell repertoires in COVID-19. Study context: Italy, Spain and the United States were the sources of the convalescent and acute COVID-19 samples. Nucleic acid was either cDNA or gDNA, and it came from T cells, B-cell-depleted T cells, or PBMCs.

Per germline, CDR1 SNHLY and CDR2 FYNNEI. Trimming stripped 2 bases from V and 3 bases from J, with 7 bases between. The CDR3 totals 14 residues. Authors' analysis steps: Estimation of nucleated cell counts was performed using reference gene primer amplification. TCRdb keeps only in-frame clones here, not all; method: immunoSEQ multiplex PCR. V and J calls and clone size are those listed in that table; D and trimming were worked out from the DNA. The sample lists hundreds of thousands of clones, roughly 90% occurring once. The chain carries TRBV2 and TRBJ2-2; the D is unclear. This sequence originates from a woman in her 70s with COVID-19, enrolled during active disease. Sequencing used peripheral blood. In DNA, the CDR3 is TGTGCCAGCAGTGAAATGGCAGACACCGGGGAGCTGTTTTTT. Amino acids: CASSEMADTGELFF.